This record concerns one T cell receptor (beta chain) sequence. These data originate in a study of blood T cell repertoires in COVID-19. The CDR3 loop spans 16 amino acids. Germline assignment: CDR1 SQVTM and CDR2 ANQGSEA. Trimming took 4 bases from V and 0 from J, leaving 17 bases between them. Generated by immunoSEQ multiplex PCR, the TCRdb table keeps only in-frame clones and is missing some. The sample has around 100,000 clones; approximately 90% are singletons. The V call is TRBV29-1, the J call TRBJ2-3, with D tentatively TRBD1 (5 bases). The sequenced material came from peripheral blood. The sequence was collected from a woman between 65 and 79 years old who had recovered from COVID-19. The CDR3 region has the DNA TGCAGCGTTGTTATTCTTAGACAGAGTAGCACAGATACGCAGTATTTT. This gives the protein CSVVILRQSSTDTQYF.